Following are 6 T cell receptor beta chains from one sample sequenced in a study of control samples from healthy donors and cancer patients. TCRdb's copy holds only in-frame clones and misses some; the assay was immunoSEQ multiplex PCR. The repertoire holds about 130,000 clones, with 92% as singletons. Sequenced input: blood. The receptors shown here come from a woman aged 50 to 60 in good health.

This chain joins TRBV6-5 and TRBJ1-2; 8 bases align to TRBD1. Unmatched junction bases numbered 9, after V lost 6 bases and J lost 9 bases. The CDR3 has 13 residues. Germline V gene lookup returns CDR1 MNHEY and CDR2 SVGAGI. CDR3: CASSSRQGSRYTF. CDR3 DNA sequence: TGTGCCAGCAGCTCACGACAGGGGTCACGCTACACCTTC.

This sequence joins TRBV6-6 and TRBJ1-6; 9 bases align to TRBD1. V was clipped by 8 bases and J by 7 bases; unmatched bases: 6. The CDR3 has 14 amino acids. Looked up from germline, CDR1 is MNHNY and CDR2 is SVGAGI (reference sequence). The CDR3 DNA sequence: TGTGCCAGCCACCGACAGGGGGGGAATTCACCCCTCCACTTT. The encoded protein is CASHRQGGNSPLHF.

V is TRBV2 and J is TRBJ1-2; D may be TRBD1 (5 bases). V lost 4 bases, J lost 5 bases, and 11 bases lay in between. The CDR3 has 13 residues. The germline CDR1 and CDR2 sequences are SNHLY and FYNNEI. CDR3 sequence: CASSGRDGYGYTF. The CDR3 region has the DNA TGTGCCAGCAGTGGCCGGGACGGGTATGGCTACACCTTC. The full variable domain, completed using reference TRBV2 and TRBJ1-2, is EPEVTQTPSHQVTQMGQEVILRCVPISNHLYFYWYRQILGQKVEFLVSFYNNEISEKSEIFDDQFSVERPDGSNFTLKIRSTKLEDSAMYFCASSGRDGYGYTFGSGTRLTVV.

V is TRBV19 and J is TRBJ1-1, with no clear D. This CDR3 has 14 amino acids. V was shortened by 3 bases and J by 1 base, with 9 bases between the two germline ends. Per germline, CDR1 LNHDA and CDR2 SQIVND (reference sequence). CDR3 DNA sequence: TGTGCCAGTAGTATTGGGTTGGAGAACACTGAAGCTTTCTTT. Translation: CASSIGLENTEAFF.

This chain uses TRBV19 with TRBJ1-5; D gene ambiguous. The CDR3 spans 17 residues. V lost 5 bases to trimming and J lost 0 bases, with 17 bases between them. CDR1 and CDR2 from the germline V gene are LNHDA and SQIVND (reference sequence). CDR3 nucleotide sequence: TGTGCCAGTAGTGGGTATCCAGGTCTTCATAGCAATCAGCCCCAGCATTTT. Protein product: CASSGYPGLHSNQPQHF.

V and J are TRBV7-8 and TRBJ1-2; D not certain. V was shortened by 2 bases and J by 0 bases, with 7 bases between the two germline ends. Looked up from germline, CDR1 is SGHVS and CDR2 is FQNEAQ. The CDR3 has 14 residues. The CDR3 spells CASSLPTANYGYTF. The CDR3 DNA is TGTGCCAGCAGCTTACCTACAGCTAACTATGGCTACACCTTC.